The clone carrying this T cell receptor (beta chain) was seen a single time. As yet, its antigen is unknown. Trimming took off 7 bases at V and 0 bases at J, with 13 bases between the two ends. The CDR3 consists of 15 residues. Germline V CDR1 and CDR2: LNHDA, SQIVND (reference sequence). The data were obtained in a study of Ad26.COV2.S vaccination and SARS-CoV-2 variants. Study conclusions and caveats: Breadth of non-spike TCRs did not differ between vaccinees and placebo recipients.

TCRdb's copy holds only in-frame clones and misses some; the assay was immunoSEQ multiplex PCR. The data hold about 500,000 clones, with roughly nine tenths observed a single time. Treatment meaning: 15 to 20 received Ad26.COV2.S at low or high dose, single or two shots; roughly five received placebo; per-sample allocation not given. Day 63 following the first vaccine or placebo injection was when the samples were taken. This sample comprised peripheral blood, obtained in a trial of Ad26.COV2.S vaccine versus placebo. The V gene is TRBV19, the J gene TRBJ1-5, with unresolved D. The origin of this receptor is a person aged 18-65 years who received the Ad26.COV2.S COVID-19 vaccine or a placebo. The CDR3 nucleotides are TGTGCCAGTAAGGGCGGGTCCTATAGCAATCAGCCCCAGCATTTT. This codes for CASKGGSYSNQPQHF. Full variable domain (outside the CDR3, taken from reference TRBV19 and TRBJ1-5): DGGITQSPKYLFRKEGQNVTLSCEQNLNHDAMYWYRQDPGQGLRLIYYSQIVNDFQKGDIAEGYSVSREKKESFPLTVTSAQKNPTAFYLCASKGGSYSNQPQHFGDGTRLSIL.